Here is one T cell receptor (beta chain) with its context. Antigen: not known. Trimming at V came to 6 bases and at J to 2 bases, leaving 6 bases not matched to a gene. CDR1 and CDR2 (germline): SQVTM, ANQGSEA. CDR3 length equals 13 residues. The source of the sample is a study of post-analysis software for immune sequencing data. Whole-study findings and limits: Significantly lower normalized Chao1 diversity was seen in multiple sclerosis patients than in controls. Strong co-clustering by F measure was seen for same-batch samples. The five TRBV segments detected at higher frequency in patients than in controls included TRBV5-6, TRBV5-1 and TRBV20-1.

Prepared TCR beta cDNA libraries contained unique molecular identifiers. Input populations of 1 to 10 million T cells gave rise to around 480,000 cDNA molecules. Via MiXCR, TCRdb re-called the PCR reads, giving one row per CDR3 protein. The sample lists 600,000 to 750,000 distinct CDR3 sequences; more than 50% were seen once. The chain recombines TRBV29-1 with TRBJ1-1; 7 bases are a match to TRBD1. The specimen sequenced was blood. This TCR derives from a girl aged 2 to 9 with multiple sclerosis. The CDR3 sequence is CSVETGANTEAFF. The CDR3, as DNA: TGCAGCGTGGAAACAGGGGCCAACACTGAAGCTTTCTTT. The full variable domain, with the rest looked up from reference TRBV29-1 and TRBJ1-1, is SAVISQKPSRDICQRGTSLTIQCQVDSQVTMMFWYRQQPGQSLTLIATANQGSEATYESGFVIDKFPISRPNLTFSTLTVSNMSPEDSSIYLCSVETGANTEAFFGQGTRLTVV.